These T cell receptor beta chains were read from a single sample in a study of blood T cell repertoires in COVID-19. The assay was immunoSEQ multiplex PCR, and TCRdb's table has in-frame clones only and misses some. This sample has some 390,000 clones, with 80% to 90% found just once. The sequencing input was peripheral blood. The receptors were sampled from a woman in her fifties or sixties with COVID-19, enrolled during active disease. Each CDR3 is given with its conserved first and last residue. The order of the fields is CDR3 DNA, CDR3 protein, V gene, D gene, J gene, clone size. D genes are given only for firm matches. Expanded clones are given a class, and other clones once, few, many or no size at all.

cdr3_nt: TGTGCCAGCAGTTTAGATTTGACGAGACAGGCCGACTCCTACGAGCAGTACTTC; cdr3_aa: CASSLDLTRQADSYEQYF; v_call: TRBV28; d_call: -; j_call: TRBJ2-7; clone_size: -
cdr3_nt: TGTGCCAGCAGCCCCCCGGGAGCACTAAACACTGAAGCTTTCTTT; cdr3_aa: CASSPPGALNTEAFF; v_call: TRBV9; d_call: -; j_call: TRBJ1-1; clone_size: -
cdr3_nt: TGTGCCAGTAAGAAGGGACAGGGGGCCTACGAGCAGTACTTC; cdr3_aa: CASKKGQGAYEQYF; v_call: TRBV19; d_call: TRBD1; j_call: TRBJ2-7; clone_size: -
cdr3_nt: TGTGCCAGCAATGAGGGAGTTGGAACTGAAGCTTTCTTT; cdr3_aa: CASNEGVGTEAFF; v_call: TRBV9; d_call: -; j_call: TRBJ1-1; clone_size: -
cdr3_nt: TGCGCCAGCAGTCCCAGGGACTATGGCTACACCTTC; cdr3_aa: CASSPRDYGYTF; v_call: TRBV5-1; d_call: -; j_call: TRBJ1-2; clone_size: once
cdr3_nt: TGTGCCAGCAGCCAAGGTGGGGGCTACTATGGCTACACCTTC; cdr3_aa: CASSQGGGYYGYTF; v_call: TRBV3-1/TRBV3-2; d_call: -; j_call: TRBJ1-2; clone_size: -
cdr3_nt: TGTGCCAGCTCCCAGGAACAGGGGCGGGACTATGGCTACACCTTC; cdr3_aa: CASSQEQGRDYGYTF; v_call: TRBV18; d_call: TRBD1; j_call: TRBJ1-2; clone_size: once
cdr3_nt: TGTGCCAGTACACCACAGGGTAAAGAGACCCAGTACTTC; cdr3_aa: CASTPQGKETQYF; v_call: TRBV19; d_call: -; j_call: TRBJ2-5; clone_size: many
cdr3_nt: TGTGCCAGCAGCTTGGGAGGTACCCTCCCAGAGACCCAGTACTTC; cdr3_aa: CASSLGGTLPETQYF; v_call: TRBV5-4; d_call: -; j_call: TRBJ2-5; clone_size: -
cdr3_nt: TGCGCCAGCAGCGACGACAGGGCTGGGTATGGCTACACCTTC; cdr3_aa: CASSDDRAGYGYTF; v_call: TRBV5-1; d_call: TRBD1; j_call: TRBJ1-2; clone_size: -
cdr3_nt: TGCAGCGTTGGGGACAGGGGGCTCTACGAGCAGTACTTC; cdr3_aa: CSVGDRGLYEQYF; v_call: TRBV29-1; d_call: TRBD1; j_call: TRBJ2-7; clone_size: -
cdr3_nt: TGTGCCAGCAGCTTGGTCCAGGGTGAAAATTCACCCCTCCACTTT; cdr3_aa: CASSLVQGENSPLHF; v_call: TRBV5-6; d_call: -; j_call: TRBJ1-6; clone_size: -
cdr3_nt: TGTGCCTGGAGTGGACAGGCCCGTTACGAGCAGTACTTC; cdr3_aa: CAWSGQARYEQYF; v_call: TRBV30; d_call: -; j_call: TRBJ2-7; clone_size: -
cdr3_nt: TGTGCCAGCAGTGCTGCGGGCTCAGGGGTGAAAGGCTACACCTTC; cdr3_aa: CASSAAGSGVKGYTF; v_call: TRBV25-1; d_call: -; j_call: TRBJ1-2; clone_size: once